This T cell receptor (beta chain) was profiled in a study of regulatory T cells in long-lasting Graves disease. The wider study: Recently diagnosed Graves' patients had received antithyroid drugs for under 3 months. Study observations and caveats: It is possible that accuracy was reduced by the small size of the sample.

Time point meaning: newly diagnosed GD, antithyroid drugs for less than 3 months. TCR sequences were obtained from RNA taken from PBMCs. Comments on this clonotype: Its antigen is not known.

Building of the TCR beta libraries involved iRepertoire HTBI primers and Arm-PCR of CDR3 regions. In the original analysis: The samples yielded 50 to 80 TRBV and 14 to 15 TRBJ segments. MiXCR, applied by TCRdb to the multiplex PCR reads, yields one record per CDR3 protein. TCRdb's processing, not the authors' own work, is the source of the V and J calls. The data hold 680,000 or so distinct CDR3 sequences, with 16% observed a single time. V gave up 4 bases and J gave up 3 bases, with 10 bases separating them. Germline V gene lookup returns CDR1 MDHEN and CDR2 SYDVKM. The CDR3 runs 14 residues. The sample was also reused in another study, on T cells in Graves' hyperthyroidism and ophthalmopathy. That report adds: Primed by the HTBI set, a first-round RT-PCR was run on the TCR CDR3.

The source of this sequence is a woman in her thirties with Graves disease. J is TRBJ2-4 and V is TRBV28, with D perhaps TRBD1 (6 bases). The material was peripheral blood mononuclear cells (PBMCs), obtained at new diagnosis, from a patient treated with antithyroid drugs. The CDR3: CASSSDRNKNIQYF. CDR3 nucleotide sequence: TGTGCCAGCAGTTCCGACAGGAACAAAAACATTCAGTACTTC.